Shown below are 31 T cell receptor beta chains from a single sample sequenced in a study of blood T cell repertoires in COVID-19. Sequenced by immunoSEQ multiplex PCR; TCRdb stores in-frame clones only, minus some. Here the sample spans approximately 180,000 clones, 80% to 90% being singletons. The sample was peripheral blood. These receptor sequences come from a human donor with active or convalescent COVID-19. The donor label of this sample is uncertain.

The CDR3 region is CASSYRQGAREAFF. CDR3 DNA: TGCGCCAGCAGCTATCGACAGGGGGCGCGGGAGGCTTTCTTT. The chain joins TRBV5-1 to TRBJ1-1, with 10 positions matching TRBD1. The V gene's germline CDR1 is SGHRS and CDR2 YFSETQ. With V trimmed by 3 bases and J by 11 bases, 10 bases remained unmatched. This CDR3 region has 14 residues.

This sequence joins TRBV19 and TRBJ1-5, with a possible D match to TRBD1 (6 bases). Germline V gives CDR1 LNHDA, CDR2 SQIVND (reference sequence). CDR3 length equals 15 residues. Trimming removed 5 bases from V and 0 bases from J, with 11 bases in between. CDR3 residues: CASSVGQFSNQPQHF. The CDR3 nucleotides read TGTGCCAGTAGTGTAGGACAGTTTAGCAATCAGCCCCAGCATTTT.

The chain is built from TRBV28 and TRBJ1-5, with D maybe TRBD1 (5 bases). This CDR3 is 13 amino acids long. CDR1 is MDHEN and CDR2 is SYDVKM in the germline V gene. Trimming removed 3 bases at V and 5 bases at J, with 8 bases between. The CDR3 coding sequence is TGTGCCAGCAGTTTGCCAGGGTATCAGCCCCAGCATTTT. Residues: CASSLPGYQPQHF. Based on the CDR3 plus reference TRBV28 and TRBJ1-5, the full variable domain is DVKVTQSSRYLVKRTGEKVFLECVQDMDHENMFWYRQDPGLGLRLIYFSYDVKMKEKGDIPEGYSVSREKKERFSLILESASTNQTSMYLCASSLPGYQPQHFGDGTRLSIL.

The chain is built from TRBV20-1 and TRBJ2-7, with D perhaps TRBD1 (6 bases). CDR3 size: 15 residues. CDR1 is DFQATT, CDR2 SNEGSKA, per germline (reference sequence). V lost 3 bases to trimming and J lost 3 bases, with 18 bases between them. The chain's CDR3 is CSASGGGRASYEQYF. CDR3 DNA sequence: TGCAGTGCTAGTGGGGGCGGCAGGGCGAGCTACGAGCAGTACTTC.

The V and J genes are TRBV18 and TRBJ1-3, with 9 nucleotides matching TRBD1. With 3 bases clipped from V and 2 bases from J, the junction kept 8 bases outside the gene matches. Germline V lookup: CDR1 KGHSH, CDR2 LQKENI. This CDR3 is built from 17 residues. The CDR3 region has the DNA TGTGCCAGCTCACCTCGCGGACAGGGGACTGCTGGAAACACCATATATTTT. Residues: CASSPRGQGTAGNTIYF.

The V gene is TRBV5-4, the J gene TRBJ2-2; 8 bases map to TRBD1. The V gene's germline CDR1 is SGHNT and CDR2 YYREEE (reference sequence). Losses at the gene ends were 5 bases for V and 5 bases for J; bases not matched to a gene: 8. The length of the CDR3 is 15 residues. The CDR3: CASSSIHRGTGELFF. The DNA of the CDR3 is TGTGCCAGCAGTTCTATTCACAGGGGGACCGGGGAGCTGTTTTTT.

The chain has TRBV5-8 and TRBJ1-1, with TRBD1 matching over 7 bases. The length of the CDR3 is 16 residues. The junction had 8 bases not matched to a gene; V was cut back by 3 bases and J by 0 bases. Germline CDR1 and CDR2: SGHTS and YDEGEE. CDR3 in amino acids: CASSWAGTVMNTEAFF. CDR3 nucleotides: TGTGCCAGCAGCTGGGCCGGGACAGTCATGAACACTGAAGCTTTCTTT.

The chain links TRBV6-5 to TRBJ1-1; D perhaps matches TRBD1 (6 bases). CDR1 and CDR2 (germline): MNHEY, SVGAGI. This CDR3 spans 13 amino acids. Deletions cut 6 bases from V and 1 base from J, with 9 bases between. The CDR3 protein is CASRLQGNTEAFF. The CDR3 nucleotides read TGTGCCAGCAGGTTACAGGGGAACACTGAAGCTTTCTTT.

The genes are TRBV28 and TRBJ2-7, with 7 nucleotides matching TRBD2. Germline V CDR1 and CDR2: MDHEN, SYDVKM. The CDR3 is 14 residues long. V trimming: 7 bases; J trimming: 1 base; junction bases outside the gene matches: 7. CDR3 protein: CASIHGGGSYEQYF. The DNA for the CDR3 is TGTGCCAGCATCCACGGGGGAGGGTCCTACGAGCAGTACTTC. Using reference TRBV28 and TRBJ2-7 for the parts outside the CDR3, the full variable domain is DVKVTQSSRYLVKRTGEKVFLECVQDMDHENMFWYRQDPGLGLRLIYFSYDVKMKEKGDIPEGYSVSREKKERFSLILESASTNQTSMYLCASIHGGGSYEQYFGPGTRLTVT.

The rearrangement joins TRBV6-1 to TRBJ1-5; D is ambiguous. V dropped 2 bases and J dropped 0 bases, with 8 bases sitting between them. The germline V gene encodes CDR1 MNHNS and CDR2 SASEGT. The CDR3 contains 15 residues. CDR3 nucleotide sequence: TGTGCCAGCAGTGAAAGTGTCTATAGCAATCAGCCCCAGCATTTT. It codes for CASSESVYSNQPQHF.

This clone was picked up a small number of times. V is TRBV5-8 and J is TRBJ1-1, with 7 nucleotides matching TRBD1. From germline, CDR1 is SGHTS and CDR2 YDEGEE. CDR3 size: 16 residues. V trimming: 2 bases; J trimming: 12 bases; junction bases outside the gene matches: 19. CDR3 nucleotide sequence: TGTGCCAGCAGCTTCGGGATAAACAGGGGAACAGAAAAAACTTTCTTT. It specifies CASSFGINRGTEKTFF.

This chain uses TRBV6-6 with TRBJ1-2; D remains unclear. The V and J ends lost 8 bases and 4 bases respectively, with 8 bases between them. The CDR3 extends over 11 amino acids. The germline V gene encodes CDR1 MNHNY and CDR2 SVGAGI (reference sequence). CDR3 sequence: CASGGGYGYTF. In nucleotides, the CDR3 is TGTGCCAGCGGCGGCGGCTATGGCTACACCTTC.

The CDR3 loop reads CASSPGGRNQPQHF. The CDR3 DNA follows: TGTGCCAGTAGTCCAGGGGGACGCAATCAGCCCCAGCATTTT. The chain joins TRBV19 to TRBJ1-5, with 7 bases fitting TRBD1. CDR1 is LNHDA, CDR2 SQIVND, per germline (reference sequence). The CDR3 covers 14 residues. V lost 5 bases and J lost 2; bases outside the gene matches: 3.

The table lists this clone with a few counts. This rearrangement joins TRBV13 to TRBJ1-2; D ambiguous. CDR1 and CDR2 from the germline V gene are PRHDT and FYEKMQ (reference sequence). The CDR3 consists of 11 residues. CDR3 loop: CAAFHGYGYTF. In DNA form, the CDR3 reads TGTGCTGCCTTCCACGGGTATGGCTACACCTTC.

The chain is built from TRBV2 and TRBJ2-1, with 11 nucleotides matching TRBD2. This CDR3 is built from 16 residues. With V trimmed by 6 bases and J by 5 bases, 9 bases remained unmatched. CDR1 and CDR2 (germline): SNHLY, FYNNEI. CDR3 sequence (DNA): TGTGCCAGCAGGCTCCTAGCGGGGGGCCGAAACAATGAGCAGTTCTTC. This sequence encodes CASRLLAGGRNNEQFF. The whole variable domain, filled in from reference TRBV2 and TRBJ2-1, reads EPEVTQTPSHQVTQMGQEVILRCVPISNHLYFYWYRQILGQKVEFLVSFYNNEISEKSEIFDDQFSVERPDGSNFTLKIRSTKLEDSAMYFCASRLLAGGRNNEQFFGPGTRLTVL.

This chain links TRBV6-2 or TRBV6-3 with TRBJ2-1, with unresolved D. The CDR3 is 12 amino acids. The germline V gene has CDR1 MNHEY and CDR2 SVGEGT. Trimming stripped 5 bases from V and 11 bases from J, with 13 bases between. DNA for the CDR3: TGTGCCAGCAGTACCATTCCAGTCCAGCAGTTCTTC. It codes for CASSTIPVQQFF.

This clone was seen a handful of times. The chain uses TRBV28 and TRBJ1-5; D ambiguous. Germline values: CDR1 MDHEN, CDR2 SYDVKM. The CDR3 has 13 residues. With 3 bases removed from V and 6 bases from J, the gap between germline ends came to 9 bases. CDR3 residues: CASSFLRIQPQHF. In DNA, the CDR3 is TGTGCCAGCAGTTTCTTGCGGATTCAGCCCCAGCATTTT.

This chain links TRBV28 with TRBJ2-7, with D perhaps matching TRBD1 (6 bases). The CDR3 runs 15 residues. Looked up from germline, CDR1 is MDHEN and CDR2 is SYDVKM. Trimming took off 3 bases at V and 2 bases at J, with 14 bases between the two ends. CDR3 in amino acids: CASSFAGTPTYEQYF. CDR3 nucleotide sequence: TGTGCCAGCAGTTTCGCCGGGACACCAACCTACGAGCAGTACTTC.

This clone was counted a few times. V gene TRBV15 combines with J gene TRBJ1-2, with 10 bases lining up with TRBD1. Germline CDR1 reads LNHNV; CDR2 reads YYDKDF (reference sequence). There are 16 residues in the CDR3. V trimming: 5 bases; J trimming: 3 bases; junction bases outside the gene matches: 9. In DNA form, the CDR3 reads TGTGCCACCAGCTTTGACAGGGGGCTACCCTACTATGGCTACACCTTC. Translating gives CATSFDRGLPYYGYTF.

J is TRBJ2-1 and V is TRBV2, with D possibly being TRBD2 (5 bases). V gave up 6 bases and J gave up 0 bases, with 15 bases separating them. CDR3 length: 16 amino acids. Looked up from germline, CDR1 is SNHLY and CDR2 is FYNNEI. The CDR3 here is CASRVDYPSSYNEQFF. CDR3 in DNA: TGTGCCAGCAGAGTTGACTACCCGAGCTCCTACAATGAGCAGTTCTTC.

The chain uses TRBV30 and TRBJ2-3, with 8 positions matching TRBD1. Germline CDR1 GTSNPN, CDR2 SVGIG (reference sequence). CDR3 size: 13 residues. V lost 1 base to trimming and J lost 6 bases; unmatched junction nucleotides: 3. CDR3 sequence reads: CAWSGTGFDTQYF. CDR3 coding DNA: TGTGCCTGGAGTGGGACAGGGTTTGATACGCAGTATTTT.

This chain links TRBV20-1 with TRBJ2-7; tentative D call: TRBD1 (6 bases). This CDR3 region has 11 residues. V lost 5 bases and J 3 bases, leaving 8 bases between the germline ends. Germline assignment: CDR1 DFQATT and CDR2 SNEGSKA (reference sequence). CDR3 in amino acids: CSAGDNYEQYF. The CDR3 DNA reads TGCAGTGCTGGGGACAACTACGAGCAGTACTTC.

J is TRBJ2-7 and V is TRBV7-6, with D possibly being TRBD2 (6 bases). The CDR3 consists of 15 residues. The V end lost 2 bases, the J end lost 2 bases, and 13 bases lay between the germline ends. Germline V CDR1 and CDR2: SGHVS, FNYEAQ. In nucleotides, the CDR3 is TGTGCCAGCAGCTTAAGTCTAGCGCCGACCTACGAGCAGTACTTC. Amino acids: CASSLSLAPTYEQYF.

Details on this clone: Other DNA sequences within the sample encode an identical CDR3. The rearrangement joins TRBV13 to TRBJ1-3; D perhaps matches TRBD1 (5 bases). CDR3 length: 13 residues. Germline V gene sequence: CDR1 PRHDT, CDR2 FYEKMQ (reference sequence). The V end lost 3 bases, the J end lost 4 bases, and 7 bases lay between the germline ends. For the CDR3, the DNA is TGTGCCAGCAGCTTGGCAGGGGGAAACACCATATATTTT. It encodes CASSLAGGNTIYF.

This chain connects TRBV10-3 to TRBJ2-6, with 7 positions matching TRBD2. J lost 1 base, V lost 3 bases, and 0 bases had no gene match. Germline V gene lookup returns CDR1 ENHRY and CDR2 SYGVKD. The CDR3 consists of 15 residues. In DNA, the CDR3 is TGTGCCATCAGTGACGGGGGGTCTGGGGCCAACGTCCTGACTTTC. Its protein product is CAISDGGSGANVLTF.

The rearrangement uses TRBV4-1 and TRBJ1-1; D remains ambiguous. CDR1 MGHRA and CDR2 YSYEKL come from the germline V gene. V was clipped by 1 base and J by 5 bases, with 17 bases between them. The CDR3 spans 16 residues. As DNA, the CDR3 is TGCGCCAGCAGCCAAGTAAATTTGATCGCAGTTACTGAAGCTTTCTTT. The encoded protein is CASSQVNLIAVTEAFF.

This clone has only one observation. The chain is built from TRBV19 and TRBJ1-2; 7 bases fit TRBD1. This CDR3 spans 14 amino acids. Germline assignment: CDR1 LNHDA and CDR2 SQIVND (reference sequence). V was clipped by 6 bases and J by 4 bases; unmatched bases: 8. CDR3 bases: TGTGCCAGTAGGCCGACAGGGTCTACCTATGGCTACACCTTC. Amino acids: CASRPTGSTYGYTF. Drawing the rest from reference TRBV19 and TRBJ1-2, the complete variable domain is DGGITQSPKYLFRKEGQNVTLSCEQNLNHDAMYWYRQDPGQGLRLIYYSQIVNDFQKGDIAEGYSVSREKKESFPLTVTSAQKNPTAFYLCASRPTGSTYGYTFGSGTRLTVV.

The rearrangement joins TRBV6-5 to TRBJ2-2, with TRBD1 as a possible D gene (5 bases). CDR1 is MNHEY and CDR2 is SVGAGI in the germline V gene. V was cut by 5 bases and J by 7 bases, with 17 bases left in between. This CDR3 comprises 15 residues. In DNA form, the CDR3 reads TGTGCCAGCAGTCCTCGCCAGGGTCCGGGCGGGGAGCTGTTTTTT. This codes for CASSPRQGPGGELFF.

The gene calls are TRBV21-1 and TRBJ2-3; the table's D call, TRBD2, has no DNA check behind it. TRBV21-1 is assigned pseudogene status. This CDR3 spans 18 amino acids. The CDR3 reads CASSKDQLTSGPADTQYF. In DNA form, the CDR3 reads TGTGCCAGCAGCAAGGACCAGCTAACTAGCGGACCGGCGGATACGCAGTATTTT.

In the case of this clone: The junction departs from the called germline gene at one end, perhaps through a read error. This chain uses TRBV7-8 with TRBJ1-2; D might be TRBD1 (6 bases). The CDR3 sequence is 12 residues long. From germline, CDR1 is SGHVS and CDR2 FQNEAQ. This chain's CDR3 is CASSQGREQSLF. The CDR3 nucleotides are TGTGCCAGCAGCCAGGGGAGGGAACAGTCGCTTTTC.

CDR3 DNA sequence: TGTGCCAGCAGCGTCAGAACCGGGGAGCTGTTTTTT. Translation gives CASSVRTGELFF. The chain couples TRBV9 to TRBJ2-2; D is unresolved. The CDR3 sequence is 12 residues long. The V end was cut by 2 bases, the J end by 5 bases, with 4 bases between. The germline gives CDR1 SGDLS, CDR2 YYNGEE.